Given below is one T cell receptor (beta chain) in context. The sample comes from a study of blood T cell repertoires in COVID-19. As handled by the study authors: Cell counts per sample came from amplifying reference gene primers. Sequencing was performed with immunoSEQ multiplex PCR; in TCRdb, only in-frame clones are kept and a portion is missing. For V, J and clone size, that table is used; D and trimming come from the DNA. The sample holds around 220,000 clones; 84% are singletons and the top ten take approximately 7.3%. Germline loops: CDR1 MNHEY, CDR2 SMNVEV (reference sequence). The CDR3 spans 16 residues. The V gene end was trimmed by 2 bases and the J gene end by 0 bases; junction bases not matched to a gene: 5.

The TCR originated in a woman between 40 and 50 years old who had recovered from COVID-19. What was sequenced was PBMCs or T cells enriched from blood (not recorded which). The chain joins TRBV27 to TRBJ2-5; TRBD1 matches 8 bases. The CDR3 DNA follows: TGTGCCAGCAGTTTAGGCAGGACAGGGCACCAAGAGACCCAGTACTTC. It translates to CASSLGRTGHQETQYF.